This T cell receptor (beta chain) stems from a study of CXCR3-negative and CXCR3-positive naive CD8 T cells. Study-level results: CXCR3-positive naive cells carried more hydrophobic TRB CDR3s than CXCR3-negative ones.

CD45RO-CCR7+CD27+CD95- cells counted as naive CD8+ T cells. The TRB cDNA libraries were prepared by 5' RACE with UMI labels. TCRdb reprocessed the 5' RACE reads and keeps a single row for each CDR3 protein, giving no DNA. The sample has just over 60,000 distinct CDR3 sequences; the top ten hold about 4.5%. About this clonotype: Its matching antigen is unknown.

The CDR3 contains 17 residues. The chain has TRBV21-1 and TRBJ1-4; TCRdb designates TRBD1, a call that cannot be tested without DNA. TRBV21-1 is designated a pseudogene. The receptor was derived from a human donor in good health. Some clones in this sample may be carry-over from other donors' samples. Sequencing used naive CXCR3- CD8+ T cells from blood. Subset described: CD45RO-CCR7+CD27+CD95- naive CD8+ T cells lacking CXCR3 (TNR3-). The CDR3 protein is CASSPGQGKSFNEKLFF.